This TCR beta chain was identified during a study of blood T cell repertoires in COVID-19. Study details: Samples taken during acute and convalescent COVID-19 were collected in the United States, Italy and Spain. PBMCs, B-cell-depleted T cells, or T cells provided the cDNA or gDNA that made up the material.

Original methodology: How many nucleated cells were present was estimated from reference gene primer amplification. Profiled with immunoSEQ multiplex PCR; TCRdb holds only in-frame clones, not every one. The V and J calls and clone size come from that table; D and trimming were worked out from the DNA. The sample has approximately 200,000 clones; approximately 87% are singletons. This CDR3 region has 14 residues. CDR1 and CDR2 (germline): SGHAT, FQNNGV. V lost 6 bases and J 5 bases, leaving 17 bases between the germline ends. The chain carries TRBV11-2 and TRBJ2-7, with D maybe TRBD1 (5 bases). The origin of this receptor is a woman between 50 and 59 years old with acute or convalescent COVID-19. Sequenced: peripheral blood. Here the CDR3 reads CASSIGAWSDEQYF. Written as DNA, the CDR3 is TGTGCCAGCAGTATTGGGGCATGGAGCGACGAGCAGTACTTC.